Presented here are 2 T cell receptor beta chains from one specimen sequenced in a study of shared clonotypes between healthy human individuals. Assay used: immunoSEQ multiplex PCR; TCRdb lists only in-frame clones, some missing. Of 630,000 or so clones listed, 95% to 98% were seen once; the top ten hold approximately 0.33%. CD8 cells regarded as naive lacked CD45RO, were positively chosen for CCR7, and omitted terminally differentiated effector memory CD45RA+ cells. The sample consisted of naive CD8+ T cells sorted from blood. These receptors all come from a man aged 25-45 years in good health.

V gene TRBV10-3 combines with J gene TRBJ2-7; TRBD1 matches at 8 bases. Germline-derived CDR1 and CDR2 are ENHRY and SYGVKD. V shed 4 bases and J 3 bases; nucleotides not matched to a gene: 2. The CDR3 spans 13 residues. This CDR3 is CAISGQGNYEQYF. Here the CDR3 DNA reads TGTGCCATCAGTGGACAGGGGAACTACGAGCAGTACTTC.

This chain links TRBV7-9 with TRBJ2-7; D gene unclear. The length of the CDR3 is 11 residues. CDR1 is SEHNR and CDR2 is FQNEAQ in the germline V gene (reference sequence). Trimming removed 5 bases at V and 4 bases at J, with 6 bases between. Here the CDR3 reads CASSTPYEQYF. CDR3 in DNA: TGTGCCAGCAGCACCCCTTACGAGCAGTACTTC.